These 9 T cell receptor beta chains were sequenced from one sample in a study of T cells in Graves' hyperthyroidism and ophthalmopathy. Authors of the study amplified TCR beta CDR3 regions from RNA transcripts. During a first-round RT-PCR of the TCR CDR3, the HTBI primer set was used. From the multiplex PCR reads, TCRdb called clonotypes with MiXCR, one entry per CDR3 protein. The sample consists of around 340,000 distinct CDR3 sequences, roughly a fifth of them appearing once. The material sequenced was blood. The receptor source for this set is a woman in her 50s with Graves' hyperthyroidism.

The table lists this clonotype with a count of one. The chain recombines TRBV5-1 with TRBJ2-3; no definite D call. This CDR3 has 12 residues. CDR1 is SGHRS and CDR2 is YFSETQ in the germline V gene. Trimming cost V 2 bases and J 5 bases, with 6 bases left between them. The CDR3 sequence: CASSLHGDTQYF. The CDR3 DNA reads as TGCGCCAGCAGCTTACATGGAGATACGCAGTATTTT.

This chain uses TRBV6-1 with TRBJ1-1; TRBD1 matches at 7 bases. Germline CDR1 and CDR2: MNHNS and SASEGT. V was clipped by 6 bases and J by 8 bases; unmatched bases: 0. The length of the CDR3 is 10 residues. CDR3 amino acids: CASRDREAFF. CDR3 nucleotide sequence: TGTGCCAGCAGGGACAGGGAAGCTTTCTTT.

This chain links TRBV12-3 or TRBV12-4 with TRBJ2-2; D might be TRBD1 (6 bases). The ends were cut back, 10 bases at V and 1 base at J, with 13 bases in the middle. The CDR3 consists of 14 residues. CDR3 bases: TGTGCCACCATGGGACAAATGAACACCGGGGAGCTGTTTTTT. Translation gives CATMGQMNTGELFF.

This clonotype was seen a handful of times. V usage is TRBV19 and J usage is TRBJ1-5, with a possible D match to TRBD1 (5 bases). Germline V CDR1 and CDR2: LNHDA, SQIVND (reference sequence). The CDR3 has 14 amino acids. The ends were cut back, 3 bases at V and 4 bases at J, with 10 bases in the middle. CDR3 residues: CASSMGQGNQPQHF. CDR3 sequence (DNA): TGTGCCAGTAGTATGGGGCAGGGAAATCAGCCCCAGCATTTT.

This clonotype was observed at least ten times. V usage is TRBV11-2 and J usage is TRBJ2-7, with D possibly matching TRBD1 (6 bases). Trimming took off 1 base at V and 3 bases at J, with 10 bases between the two ends. This CDR3 contains 14 residues. Germline V gives CDR1 SGHAT, CDR2 FQNNGV. CDR3: CASSLGTDYYEQYF. The CDR3, as DNA: TGTGCCAGCAGCTTAGGGACAGACTACTACGAGCAGTACTTC.

In this sample, this clonotype turned up many times. The genes are TRBV24-1 and TRBJ1-5; D gene ambiguous. This CDR3 contains 13 residues. CDR1 is KGHDR and CDR2 is SFDVKD in the germline V gene. The V end lost 3 bases, the J end lost 11 bases, and 13 bases lay between the germline ends. CDR3 protein: CATSDAGLSAQHF. CDR3 DNA sequence: TGTGCCACCAGTGATGCTGGTCTTTCGGCCCAGCATTTT.

This rearrangement joins TRBV6-1 to TRBJ2-7; perhaps D is TRBD1 or TRBD2 (5 bases each). V was cut by 8 bases and J by 0 bases, with 17 bases left in between. This CDR3 comprises 15 residues. Germline V gives CDR1 MNHNS, CDR2 SASEGT. CDR3 loop: CASLTWDASSYEQYF. As DNA, the CDR3 is TGTGCCAGCCTCACGTGGGACGCGAGCTCCTACGAGCAGTACTTC.

The rearrangement links TRBV3-1 to TRBJ2-5; 8 nucleotides match TRBD1. V lost 11 bases to trimming and J lost 3 bases; unmatched junction nucleotides: 11. This CDR3 has 14 residues. CDR1 and CDR2 (germline): LGHDT, YNNKEL (reference sequence). CDR3 bases: TGTGCCTCTTGGGGCAGGGGGCGGGAAGAGACCCAGTACTTC. Protein product: CASWGRGREETQYF.

The chain is built from TRBV20-1 and TRBJ2-1, with 10 bases identical to TRBD2. The CDR3 runs 16 residues. Germline loops: CDR1 DFQATT, CDR2 SNEGSKA (reference sequence). After removal of 0 bases from V and 7 bases from J, the junction contained 9 bases not matched to a gene. CDR3 nucleotides: TGCAGTGCTAGAGATCTCGGGAGTAGCGGGAGGAATGAGCAGTTCTTC. Encoded protein: CSARDLGSSGRNEQFF.